This T cell receptor beta chain was sequenced in a study of blood T cells in healthy people across ages. V was clipped by 0 bases and J by 1 base, with 13 bases between them. CDR1 and CDR2 (germline): MGHRA, YSYEKL. This CDR3 has 16 amino acids. With a J-beta primer mix and a sample-barcoded 5' primer, a second PCR ran roughly 6 to 11 cycles. TCRdb analysed the 5' RACE reads with MiXCR anew, one entry per CDR3 protein. This sample has 600,000 to 650,000 distinct CDR3 sequences; roughly 53% occur once, and the top ten carry over 30%. This TCR came from a man aged 55-75 years in good health. The chain carries TRBV4-1 and TRBJ2-7; possible D gene TRBD2, 6 bases. The sample taken for sequencing was blood. As DNA, the CDR3 is TGCGCCAGCAGCCAAGATTGGGGGGACCCTTCCTACGAGCAGTACTTC. Protein: CASSQDWGDPSYEQYF.